Many counts were recorded for the clone carrying this T cell receptor beta chain. What it recognizes is unknown. Hyperthyroidism of Graves' type that showed no ophthalmopathy progression within 18 months was stable. This specimen belongs to a study of T cells in Graves' hyperthyroidism and ophthalmopathy. Amplified regions were TCR beta CDR3 sequences from RNA transcripts. Using the HTBI primer set, a first-round RT-PCR was run on the TCR CDR3. Each CDR3 protein gets one entry after TCRdb re-called the multiplex PCR reads with MiXCR. The sample lists 250,000 to 300,000 distinct CDR3 sequences, roughly 13% occurring once. The V gene's germline CDR1 is KGHSH and CDR2 LQKENI. The CDR3 covers 13 residues. Trimming took 5 bases from V and 2 from J, leaving 9 bases between them. General study findings and limits: Within blood appeared most thyroid clonotypes that had expanded above 0.001.

Sequencing was performed on blood. The TCR originated in a woman aged 40-49 years with Graves' hyperthyroidism. This chain links TRBV18 with TRBJ2-5; perhaps TRBD1 as D (5 bases). CDR3 nucleotides: TGTGCCAGCTCAATGACAGCACAAGAGACCCAGTACTTC. Residues: CASSMTAQETQYF.